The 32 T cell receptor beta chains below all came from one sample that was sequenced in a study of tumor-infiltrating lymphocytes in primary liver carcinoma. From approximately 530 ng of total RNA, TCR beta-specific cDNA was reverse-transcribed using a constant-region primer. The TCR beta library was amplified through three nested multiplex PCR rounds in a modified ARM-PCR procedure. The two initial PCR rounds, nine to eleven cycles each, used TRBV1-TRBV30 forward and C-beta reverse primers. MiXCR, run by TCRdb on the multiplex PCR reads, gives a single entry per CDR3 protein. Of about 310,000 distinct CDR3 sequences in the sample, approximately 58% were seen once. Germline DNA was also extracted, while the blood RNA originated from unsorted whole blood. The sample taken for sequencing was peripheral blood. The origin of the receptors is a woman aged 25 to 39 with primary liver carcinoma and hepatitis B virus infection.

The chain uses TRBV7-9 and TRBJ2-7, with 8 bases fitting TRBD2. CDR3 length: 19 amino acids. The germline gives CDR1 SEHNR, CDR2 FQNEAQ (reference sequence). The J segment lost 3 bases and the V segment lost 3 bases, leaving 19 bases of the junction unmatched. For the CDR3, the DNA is TGTGCCAGCAGCTTTGGAATGGGCCGAGCCGGGACTAGGGTCTACGAGCAGTACTTC. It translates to CASSFGMGRAGTRVYEQYF. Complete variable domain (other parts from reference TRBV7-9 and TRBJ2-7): DTGVSQNPRHKITKRGQNVTFRCDPISEHNRLYWYRQTLGQGPEFLTYFQNEAQLEKSRLLSDRFSAERPKGSFSTLEIQRTEQGDSAMYLCASSFGMGRAGTRVYEQYFGPGTRLTVT.

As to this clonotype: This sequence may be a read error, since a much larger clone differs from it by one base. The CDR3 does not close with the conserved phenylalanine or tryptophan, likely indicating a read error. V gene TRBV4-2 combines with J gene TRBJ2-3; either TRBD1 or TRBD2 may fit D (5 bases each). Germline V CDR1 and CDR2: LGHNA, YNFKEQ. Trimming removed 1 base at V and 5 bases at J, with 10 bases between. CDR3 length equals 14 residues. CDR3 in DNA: TGTGCCAGCAGCCAAGTGGGGGACGGAGATACGCAGTATTCT. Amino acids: CASSQVGDGDTQYS.

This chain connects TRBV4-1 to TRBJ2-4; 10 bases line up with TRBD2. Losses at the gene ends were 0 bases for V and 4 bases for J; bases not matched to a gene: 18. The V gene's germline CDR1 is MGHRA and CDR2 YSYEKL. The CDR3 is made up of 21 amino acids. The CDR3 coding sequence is TGCGCCAGCAGCCAAGATCGAATACTAGCGGGAAGAGAACTAACTAAAAACATTCAGTACTTC. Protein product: CASSQDRILAGRELTKNIQYF.

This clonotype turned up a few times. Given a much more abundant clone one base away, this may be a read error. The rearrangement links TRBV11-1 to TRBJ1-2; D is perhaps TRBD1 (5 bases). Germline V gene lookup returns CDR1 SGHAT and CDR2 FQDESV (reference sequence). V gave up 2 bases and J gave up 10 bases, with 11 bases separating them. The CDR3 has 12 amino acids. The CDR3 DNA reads TGTGCCAGCAGCTTAAGGGGCCATGACTACACCTTC. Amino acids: CASSLRGHDYTF.

CDR3 coding DNA: TGTGCCAGCGGATACATCTCTGGAAACACCATATATTTT. Protein: CASGYISGNTIYF. The chain recombines TRBV6-6 with TRBJ1-3, with D unclear. With 8 bases removed from V and 0 bases from J, the gap between germline ends came to 8 bases. Looked up from germline, CDR1 is MNHNY and CDR2 is SVGAGI (reference sequence). The CDR3 is 13 amino acids.

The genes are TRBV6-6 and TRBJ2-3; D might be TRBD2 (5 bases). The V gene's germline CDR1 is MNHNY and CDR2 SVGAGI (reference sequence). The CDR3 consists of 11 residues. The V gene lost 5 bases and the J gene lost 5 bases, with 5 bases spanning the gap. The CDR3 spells CASSREDTQYF. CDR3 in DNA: TGTGCCAGCAGTCGGGAAGATACGCAGTATTTT.

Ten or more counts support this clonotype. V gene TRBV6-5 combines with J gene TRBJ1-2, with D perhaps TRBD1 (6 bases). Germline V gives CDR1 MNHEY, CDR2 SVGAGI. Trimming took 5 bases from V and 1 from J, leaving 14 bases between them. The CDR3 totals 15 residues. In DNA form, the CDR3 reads TGTGCCAGCAGTCGCAACAGGGACCTTAACTATGGCTACACCTTC. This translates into CASSRNRDLNYGYTF.

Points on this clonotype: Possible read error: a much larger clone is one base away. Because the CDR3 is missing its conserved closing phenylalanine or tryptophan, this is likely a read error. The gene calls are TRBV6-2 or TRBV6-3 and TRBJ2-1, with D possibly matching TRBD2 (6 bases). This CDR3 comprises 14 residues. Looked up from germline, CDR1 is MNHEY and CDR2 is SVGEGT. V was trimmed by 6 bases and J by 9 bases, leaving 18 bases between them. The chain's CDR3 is CASSYSGPKSEQFL. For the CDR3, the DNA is TGTGCCAGCAGCTATAGCGGACCTAAGAGTGAGCAGTTCTTA.

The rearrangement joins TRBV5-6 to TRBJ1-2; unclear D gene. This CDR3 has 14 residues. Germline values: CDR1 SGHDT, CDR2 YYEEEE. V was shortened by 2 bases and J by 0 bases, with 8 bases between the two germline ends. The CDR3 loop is CASSFLRANYGYTF. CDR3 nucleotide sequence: TGTGCCAGCAGCTTCCTCAGAGCTAACTATGGCTACACCTTC.

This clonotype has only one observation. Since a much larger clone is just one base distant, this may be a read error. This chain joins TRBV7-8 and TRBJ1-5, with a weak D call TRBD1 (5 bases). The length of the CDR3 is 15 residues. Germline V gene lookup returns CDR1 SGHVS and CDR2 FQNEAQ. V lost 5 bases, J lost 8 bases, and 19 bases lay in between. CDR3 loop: CASSLLAGTGEPQHF. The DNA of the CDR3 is TGTGCCAGCAGCCTCCTGGCGGGCACAGGCGAGCCCCAGCATTTT.

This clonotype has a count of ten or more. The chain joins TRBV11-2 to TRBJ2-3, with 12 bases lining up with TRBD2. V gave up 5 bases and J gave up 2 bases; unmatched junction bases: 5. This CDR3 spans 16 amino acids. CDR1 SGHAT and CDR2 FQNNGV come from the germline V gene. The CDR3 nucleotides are TGTGCCAGCAGCCACCGGACTAGCGGGACCACAGATACGCAGTATTTT. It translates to CASSHRTSGTTDTQYF.

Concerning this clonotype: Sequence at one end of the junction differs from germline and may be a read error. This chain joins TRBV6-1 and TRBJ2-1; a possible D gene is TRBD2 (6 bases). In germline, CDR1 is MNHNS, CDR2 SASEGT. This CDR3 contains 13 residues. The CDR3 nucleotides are TGTGCCAGCCGGGGGAGCGGTCTCAATGAGCAGTCCTTC. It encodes CASRGSGLNEQSF.

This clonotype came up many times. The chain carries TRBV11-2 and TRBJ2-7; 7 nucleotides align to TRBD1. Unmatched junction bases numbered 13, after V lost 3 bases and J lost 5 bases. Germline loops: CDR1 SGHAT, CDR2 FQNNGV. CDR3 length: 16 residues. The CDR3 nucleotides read TGTGCCAGCAGCTTCTACGGGTCGACAGGGACCCACGAGCAGTACTTC. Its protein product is CASSFYGSTGTHEQYF.

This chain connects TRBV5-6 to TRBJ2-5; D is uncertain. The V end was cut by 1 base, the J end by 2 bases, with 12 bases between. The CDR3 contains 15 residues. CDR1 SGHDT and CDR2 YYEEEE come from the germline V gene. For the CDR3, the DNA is TGTGCCAGCAGCTTGAAGGCGATGGGTCAAGAGACCCAGTACTTC. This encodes CASSLKAMGQETQYF.

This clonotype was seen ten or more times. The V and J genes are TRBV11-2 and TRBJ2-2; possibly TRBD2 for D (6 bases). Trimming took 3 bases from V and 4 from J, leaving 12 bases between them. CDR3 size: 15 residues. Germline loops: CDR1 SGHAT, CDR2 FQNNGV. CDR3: CASSLTTGLTGELFF. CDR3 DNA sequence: TGTGCCAGCAGCTTGACTACGGGACTCACCGGGGAGCTGTTTTTT.

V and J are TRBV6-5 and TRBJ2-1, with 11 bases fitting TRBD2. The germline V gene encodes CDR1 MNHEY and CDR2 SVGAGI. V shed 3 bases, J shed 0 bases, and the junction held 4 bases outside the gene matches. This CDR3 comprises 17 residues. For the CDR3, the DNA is TGTGCCAGCAGTTATAGACTAGCGGGGCCCTCCTACAATGAGCAGTTCTTC. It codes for CASSYRLAGPSYNEQFF.

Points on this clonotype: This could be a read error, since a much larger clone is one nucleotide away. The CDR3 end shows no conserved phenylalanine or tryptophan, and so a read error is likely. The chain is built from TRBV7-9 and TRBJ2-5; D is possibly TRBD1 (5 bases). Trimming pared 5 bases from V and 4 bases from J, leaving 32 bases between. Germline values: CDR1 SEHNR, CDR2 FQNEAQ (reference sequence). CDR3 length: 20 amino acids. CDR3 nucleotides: TGTGCCAGCAGCCCCATGGGGCTATCGACAGATTTAACTACCCTAGAGACCCAGTACTCC. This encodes CASSPMGLSTDLTTLETQYS.

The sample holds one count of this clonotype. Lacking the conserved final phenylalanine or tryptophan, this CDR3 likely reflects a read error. CDR3 sequence reads: CASSPGLADQETQYL. CDR3 bases: TGTGCCAGCAGCCCGGGACTAGCGGATCAAGAGACCCAGTACCTC. The chain employs TRBV11-2 and TRBJ2-5, with 11 positions matching TRBD2. Germline V gene lookup returns CDR1 SGHAT and CDR2 FQNNGV. After removal of 5 bases from V and 2 bases from J, the junction contained 4 bases not matched to a gene. The CDR3 extends over 15 amino acids.

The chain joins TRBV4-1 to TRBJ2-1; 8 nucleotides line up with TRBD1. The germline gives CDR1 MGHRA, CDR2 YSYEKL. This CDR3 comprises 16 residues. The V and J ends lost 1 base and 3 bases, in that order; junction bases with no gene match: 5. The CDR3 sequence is CASSQVWTGIYNEQFF. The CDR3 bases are TGCGCCAGCAGCCAAGTCTGGACAGGGATCTACAATGAGCAGTTCTTC.

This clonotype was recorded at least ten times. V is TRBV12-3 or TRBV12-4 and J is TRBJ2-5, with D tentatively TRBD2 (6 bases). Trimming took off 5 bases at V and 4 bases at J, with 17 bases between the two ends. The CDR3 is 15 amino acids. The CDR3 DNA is TGTGCCAGCAGTCTGCTAGGTCTGGGGGGAGAGACCCAGTACTTC. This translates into CASSLLGLGGETQYF.

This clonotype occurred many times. The DNA of the CDR3 is TGTGCCAGCAAGGGAATCTACCAAGAGACCCAGTACTTC. It yields the protein CASKGIYQETQYF. The V and J genes are TRBV12-3 or TRBV12-4 and TRBJ2-5; no clear D. The CDR3 is made up of 13 amino acids. V was shortened by 7 bases and J by 0 bases, with 9 bases between the two germline ends.

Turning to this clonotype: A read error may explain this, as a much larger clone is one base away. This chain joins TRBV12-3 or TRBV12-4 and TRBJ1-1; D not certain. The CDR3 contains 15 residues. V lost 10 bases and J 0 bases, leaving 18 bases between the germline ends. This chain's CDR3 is CANRPRGTMNTEAFF. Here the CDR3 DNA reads TGTGCCAACAGACCCCGTGGTACCATGAACACTGAAGCTTTCTTT.

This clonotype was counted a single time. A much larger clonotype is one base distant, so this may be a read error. CDR3 region: CSAAHTDLGGQAFF. Here the CDR3 DNA reads TGCAGCGCCGCCCACACGGACTTAGGAGGCCAAGCTTTCTTT. The chain is built from TRBV29-1 and TRBJ1-1, with no clear D. The CDR3 consists of 14 residues. With 7 bases removed from V and 9 bases from J, the gap between germline ends came to 24 bases. The germline gives CDR1 SQVTM, CDR2 ANQGSEA.

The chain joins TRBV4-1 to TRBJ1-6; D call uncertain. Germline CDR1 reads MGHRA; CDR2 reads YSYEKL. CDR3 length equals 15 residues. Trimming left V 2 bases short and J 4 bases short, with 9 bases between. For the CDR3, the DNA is TGCGCCAGCAGCCAACCAGAACTTTATAATTCACCCCTCCACTTT. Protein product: CASSQPELYNSPLHF.

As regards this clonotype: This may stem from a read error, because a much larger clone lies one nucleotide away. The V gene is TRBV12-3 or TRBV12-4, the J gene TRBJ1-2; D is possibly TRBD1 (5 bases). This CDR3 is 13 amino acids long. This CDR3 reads CASGLARESGYTF. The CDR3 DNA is TGTGCCAGCGGTTTGGCCAGGGAGTCTGGCTACACCTTC.

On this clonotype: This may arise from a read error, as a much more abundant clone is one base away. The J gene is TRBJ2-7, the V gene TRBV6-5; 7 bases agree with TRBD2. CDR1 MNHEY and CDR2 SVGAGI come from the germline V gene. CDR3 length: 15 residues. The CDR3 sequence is CTSSYSRGGTYEQYF. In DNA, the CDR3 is TGTACCAGCAGTTACTCAAGGGGAGGGACCTACGAGCAGTACTTC.

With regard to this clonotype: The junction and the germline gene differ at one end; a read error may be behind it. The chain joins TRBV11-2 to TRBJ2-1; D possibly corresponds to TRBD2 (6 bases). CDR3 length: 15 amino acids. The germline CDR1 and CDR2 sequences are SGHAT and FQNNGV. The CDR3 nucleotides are TGTGCCAGCAGCACTCTAGTGGGAGGACCCAATGAGCAGTTGTTC. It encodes CASSTLVGGPNEQLF.

The CDR3 bases are TGCGCCAGCAGCCAAGATAGAAACAGATACTCACCCCTCCACTTT. Its protein is CASSQDRNRYSPLHF. The V call is TRBV4-1, the J call TRBJ1-6; D uncertain. CDR3 length equals 15 residues. The V gene's germline CDR1 is MGHRA and CDR2 YSYEKL. V was clipped by 0 bases and J by 10 bases, with 13 bases between them.

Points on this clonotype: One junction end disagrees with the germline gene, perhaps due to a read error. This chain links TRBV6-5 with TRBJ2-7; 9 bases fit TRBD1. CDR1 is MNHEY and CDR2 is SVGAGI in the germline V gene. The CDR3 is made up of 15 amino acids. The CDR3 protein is CASSQTGGWSYKQYF. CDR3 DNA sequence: TGTGCCAGCAGCCAGACAGGGGGTTGGTCCTACAAGCAGTACTTC.

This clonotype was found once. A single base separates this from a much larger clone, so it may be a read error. This CDR3 is CNVDLQETQYF. The CDR3 DNA is TGCAACGTTGACCTACAAGAGACCCAGTACTTC. The rearrangement links TRBV29-1 to TRBJ2-5; the D is unclear. The CDR3 is 11 amino acids. The V gene's germline CDR1 is SQVTM and CDR2 ANQGSEA.

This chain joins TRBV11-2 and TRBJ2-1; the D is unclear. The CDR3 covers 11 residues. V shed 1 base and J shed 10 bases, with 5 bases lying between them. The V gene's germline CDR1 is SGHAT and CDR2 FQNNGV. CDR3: CASSLAVEQFF. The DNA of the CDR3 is TGTGCCAGCAGCTTAGCGGTGGAGCAGTTCTTC.

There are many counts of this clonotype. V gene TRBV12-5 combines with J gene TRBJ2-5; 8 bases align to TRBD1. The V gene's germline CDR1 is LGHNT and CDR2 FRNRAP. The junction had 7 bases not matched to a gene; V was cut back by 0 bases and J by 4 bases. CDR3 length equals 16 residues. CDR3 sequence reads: CASGLVWTGNGETQYF. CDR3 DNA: TGTGCTAGTGGTTTGGTATGGACAGGGAATGGAGAGACCCAGTACTTC.